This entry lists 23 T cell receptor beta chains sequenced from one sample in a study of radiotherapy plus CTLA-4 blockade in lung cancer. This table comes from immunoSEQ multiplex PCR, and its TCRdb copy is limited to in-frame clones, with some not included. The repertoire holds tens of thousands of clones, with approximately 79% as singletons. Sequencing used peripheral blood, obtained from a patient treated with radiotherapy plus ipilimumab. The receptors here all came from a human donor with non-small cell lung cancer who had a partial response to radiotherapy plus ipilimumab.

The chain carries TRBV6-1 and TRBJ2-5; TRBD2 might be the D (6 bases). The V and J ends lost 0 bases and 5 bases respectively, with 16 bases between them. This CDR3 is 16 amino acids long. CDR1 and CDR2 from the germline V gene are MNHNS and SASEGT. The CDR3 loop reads CASSEASGPRGETQYF. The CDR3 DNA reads TGTGCCAGCAGTGAAGCGTCAGGGCCCCGGGGGGAGACCCAGTACTTC.

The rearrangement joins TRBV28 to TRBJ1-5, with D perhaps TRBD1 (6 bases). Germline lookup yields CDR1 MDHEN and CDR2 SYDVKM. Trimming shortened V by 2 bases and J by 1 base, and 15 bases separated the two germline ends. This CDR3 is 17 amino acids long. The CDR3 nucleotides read TGTGCCAGCAGTTTACGTACGCGGGGGCGAAGCAATCAGCCCCAGCATTTT. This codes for CASSLRTRGRSNQPQHF.

Written as DNA, the CDR3 is TGTGCCAGCAGCTTAATCGGGGAAGACTACGAGCAGTACTTC. This gives the protein CASSLIGEDYEQYF. The genes are TRBV5-6 and TRBJ2-5; tentatively, D is TRBD2 (5 bases). The tail of the sequence fits TRBJ2-7 better, so the J call may be wrong. The length of the CDR3 is 14 residues. The germline V gene encodes CDR1 SGHDT and CDR2 YYEEEE.

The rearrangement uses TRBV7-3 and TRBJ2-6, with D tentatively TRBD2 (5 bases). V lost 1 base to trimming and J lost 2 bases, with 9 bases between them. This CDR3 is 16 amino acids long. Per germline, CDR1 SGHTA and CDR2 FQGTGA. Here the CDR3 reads CASSLRAGAGANVLTF. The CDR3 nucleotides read TGTGCCAGCAGCTTAAGGGCCGGGGCTGGGGCCAACGTCCTGACTTTC.

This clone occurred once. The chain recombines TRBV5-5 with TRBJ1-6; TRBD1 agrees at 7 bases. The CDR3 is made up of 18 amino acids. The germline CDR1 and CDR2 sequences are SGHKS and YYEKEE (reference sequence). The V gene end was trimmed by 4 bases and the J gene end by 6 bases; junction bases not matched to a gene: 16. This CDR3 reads CASSPRTGGALGNSPLHF. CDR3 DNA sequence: TGTGCCAGCAGCCCCAGGACAGGTGGTGCTCTCGGTAATTCACCCCTCCACTTT.

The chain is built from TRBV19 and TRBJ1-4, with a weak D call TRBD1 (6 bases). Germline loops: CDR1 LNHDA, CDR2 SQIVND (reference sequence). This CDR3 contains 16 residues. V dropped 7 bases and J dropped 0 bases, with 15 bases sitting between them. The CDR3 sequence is CASMEWGPATNEKLFF. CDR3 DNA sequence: TGTGCCAGTATGGAATGGGGGCCTGCAACTAATGAAAAACTGTTTTTT.

The CDR3 is CASSIATGREQYF. CDR3 DNA: TGTGCCAGTAGTATCGCGACAGGGCGCGAGCAGTACTTC. This chain uses TRBV19 with TRBJ2-7; 7 nucleotides line up with TRBD1. With 3 bases clipped from V and 6 bases from J, the junction kept 5 bases outside the gene matches. The CDR3 spans 13 residues. Germline-derived CDR1 and CDR2 are LNHDA and SQIVND (reference sequence).

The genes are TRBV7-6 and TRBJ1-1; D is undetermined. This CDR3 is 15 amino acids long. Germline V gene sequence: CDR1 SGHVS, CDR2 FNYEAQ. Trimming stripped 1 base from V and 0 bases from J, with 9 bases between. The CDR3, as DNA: TGTGCCAGCAGCTTAGAGAGTCGGGTGAACACTGAAGCTTTCTTT. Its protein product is CASSLESRVNTEAFF.

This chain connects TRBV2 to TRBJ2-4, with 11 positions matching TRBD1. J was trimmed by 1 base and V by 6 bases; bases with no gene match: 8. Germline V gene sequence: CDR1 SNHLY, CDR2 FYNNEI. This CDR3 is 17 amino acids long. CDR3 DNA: TGTGCCAGCAGACCTCAGGGACAGGGGGAGGCCAAAAACATTCAGTACTTC. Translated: CASRPQGQGEAKNIQYF.

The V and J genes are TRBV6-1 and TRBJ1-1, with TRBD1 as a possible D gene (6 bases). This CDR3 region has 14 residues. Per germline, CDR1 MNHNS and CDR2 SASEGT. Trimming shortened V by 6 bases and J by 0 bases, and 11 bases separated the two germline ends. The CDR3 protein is CASSHGQLNTEAFF. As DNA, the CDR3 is TGTGCCAGCAGCCACGGACAGCTGAACACTGAAGCTTTCTTT.

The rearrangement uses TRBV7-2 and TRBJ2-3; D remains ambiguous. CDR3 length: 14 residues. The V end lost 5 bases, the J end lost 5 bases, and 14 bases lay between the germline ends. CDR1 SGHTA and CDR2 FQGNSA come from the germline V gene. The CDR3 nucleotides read TGTGCCAGCAGCCTCGGCAGTCCGGGAGATACGCAGTATTTT. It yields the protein CASSLGSPGDTQYF.

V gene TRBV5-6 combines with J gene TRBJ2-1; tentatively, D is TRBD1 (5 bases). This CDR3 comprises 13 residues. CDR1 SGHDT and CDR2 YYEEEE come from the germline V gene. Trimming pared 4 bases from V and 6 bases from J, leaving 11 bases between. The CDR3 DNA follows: TGTGCCAGCAGCGGACAAGGCGGCAATGAGCAGTTCTTC. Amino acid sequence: CASSGQGGNEQFF.

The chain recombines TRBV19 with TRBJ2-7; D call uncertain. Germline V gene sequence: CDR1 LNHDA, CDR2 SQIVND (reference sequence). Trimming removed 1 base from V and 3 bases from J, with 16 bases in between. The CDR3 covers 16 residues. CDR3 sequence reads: CASSIVSSDKNYEQYF. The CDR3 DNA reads TGTGCCAGTAGTATAGTAAGCTCCGACAAGAACTACGAGCAGTACTTC.

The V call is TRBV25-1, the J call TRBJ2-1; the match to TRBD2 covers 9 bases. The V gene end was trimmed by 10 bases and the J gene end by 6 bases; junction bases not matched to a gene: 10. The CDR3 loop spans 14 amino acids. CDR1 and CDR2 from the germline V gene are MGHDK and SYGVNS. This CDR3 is CATSLGGGANEQFF. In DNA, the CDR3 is TGTGCCACCAGCCTCGGCGGGGGGGCCAATGAGCAGTTCTTC.

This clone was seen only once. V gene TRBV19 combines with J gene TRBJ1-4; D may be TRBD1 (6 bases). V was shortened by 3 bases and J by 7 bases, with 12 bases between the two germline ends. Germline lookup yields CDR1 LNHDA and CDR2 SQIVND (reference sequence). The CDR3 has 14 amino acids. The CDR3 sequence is CASSMTGQGEKLFF. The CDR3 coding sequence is TGTGCCAGTAGTATGACGGGACAAGGTGAAAAACTGTTTTTT.

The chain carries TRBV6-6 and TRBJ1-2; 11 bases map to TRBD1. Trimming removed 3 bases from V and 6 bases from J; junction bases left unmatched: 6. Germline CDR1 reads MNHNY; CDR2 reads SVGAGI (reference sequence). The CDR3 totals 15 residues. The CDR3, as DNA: TGTGCCAGCAGTTATTACGGACAGGGGGCGAATGGCTACACCTTC. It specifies CASSYYGQGANGYTF.

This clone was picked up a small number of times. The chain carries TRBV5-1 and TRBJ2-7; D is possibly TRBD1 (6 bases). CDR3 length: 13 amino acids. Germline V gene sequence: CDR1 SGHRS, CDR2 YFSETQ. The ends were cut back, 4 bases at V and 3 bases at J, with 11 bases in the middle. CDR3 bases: TGCGCCAGCAGCCAGGGGTCCTACTACGAGCAGTACTTC. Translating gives CASSQGSYYEQYF.

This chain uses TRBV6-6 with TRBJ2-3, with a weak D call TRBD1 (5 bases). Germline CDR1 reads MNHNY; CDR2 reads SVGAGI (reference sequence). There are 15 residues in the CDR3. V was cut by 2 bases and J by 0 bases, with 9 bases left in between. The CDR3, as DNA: TGTGCCAGCAGTTACACAGGAACTAGCACAGATACGCAGTATTTT. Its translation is CASSYTGTSTDTQYF.

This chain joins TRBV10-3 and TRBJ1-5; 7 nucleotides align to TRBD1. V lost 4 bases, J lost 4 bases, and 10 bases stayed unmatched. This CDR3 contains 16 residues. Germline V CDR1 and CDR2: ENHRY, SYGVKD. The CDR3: CAISGTRDSKNQPQHF. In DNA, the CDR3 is TGTGCCATCAGTGGGACCCGGGACAGTAAGAATCAGCCCCAGCATTTT.

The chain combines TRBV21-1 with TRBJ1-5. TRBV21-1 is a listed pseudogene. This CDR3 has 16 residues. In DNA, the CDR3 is TGTGCCAGCAGCAAACTAGGGGGGGTAAAGGATCAGCCCCAGCATTTT. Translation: CASSKLGGVKDQPQHF.

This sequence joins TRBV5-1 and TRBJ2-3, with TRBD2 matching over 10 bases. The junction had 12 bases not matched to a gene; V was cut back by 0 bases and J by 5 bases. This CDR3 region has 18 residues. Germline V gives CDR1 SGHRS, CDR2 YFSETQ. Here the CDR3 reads CASSLAGSSGGREDTQYF. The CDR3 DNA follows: TGCGCCAGCAGCTTGGCCGGGTCTAGCGGGGGCCGGGAAGATACGCAGTATTTT.

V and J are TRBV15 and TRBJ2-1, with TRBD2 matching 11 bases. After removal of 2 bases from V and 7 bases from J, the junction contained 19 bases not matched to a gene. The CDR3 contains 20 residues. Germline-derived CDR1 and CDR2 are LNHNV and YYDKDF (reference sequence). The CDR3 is CATSRRVPLSLAGGLNEQFF. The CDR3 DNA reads TGTGCCACCAGCAGACGTGTACCCCTCTCTCTAGCGGGGGGATTGAATGAGCAGTTCTTC.

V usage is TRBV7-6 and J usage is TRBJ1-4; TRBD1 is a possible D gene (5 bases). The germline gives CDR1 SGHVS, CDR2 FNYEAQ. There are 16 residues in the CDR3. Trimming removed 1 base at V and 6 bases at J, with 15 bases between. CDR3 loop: CASSLGGRAGHEKLFF. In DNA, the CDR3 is TGTGCCAGCAGCTTAGGGGGCAGGGCCGGTCATGAAAAACTGTTTTTT.